This passage covers 21 T cell receptor beta chains from one sample sequenced in a study of blood T cells in healthy people across ages. Sample-barcoded 5' priming and a J-beta primer mix drove a second PCR of roughly 6 to 12 cycles. TCRdb itself ran the 5' RACE reads through MiXCR, one entry per CDR3 protein. The table includes about 1.6 million distinct CDR3 sequences, 30% to 40% detected once. Sequencing was performed on blood. The origin of the receptors is a woman aged 30 to 39 in good health.

This chain uses TRBV20-1 with TRBJ2-7; D is perhaps TRBD2 (6 bases). V was cut by 0 bases and J by 2 bases, with 14 bases left in between. There are 15 residues in the CDR3. Germline V gene lookup returns CDR1 DFQATT and CDR2 SNEGSKA (reference sequence). The CDR3 DNA follows: TGCAGTGCTAGAGAGTGGGAGGCCCAGCCCTACGAGCAGTACTTC. Encoded protein: CSAREWEAQPYEQYF.

This chain links TRBV11-1 with TRBJ2-5; D is unclear. The CDR3 is 15 residues long. Trimming shortened V by 5 bases and J by 0 bases, and 13 bases separated the two germline ends. Looked up from germline, CDR1 is SGHAT and CDR2 is FQDESV (reference sequence). Here the CDR3 reads CASSPRFGNQETQYF. The DNA of the CDR3 is TGTGCCAGCAGCCCGCGGTTCGGAAACCAAGAGACCCAGTACTTC.

The chain is built from TRBV3-1 and TRBJ2-5; D is undetermined. Trimming shortened V by 0 bases and J by 3 bases, and 8 bases separated the two germline ends. This CDR3 has 14 residues. CDR1 is LGHDT and CDR2 is YNNKEL in the germline V gene (reference sequence). The CDR3 DNA sequence: TGTGCCAGCAGCCAAGAGCAAGAGGAAGAGACCCAGTACTTC. Protein: CASSQEQEEETQYF.

The rearrangement links TRBV6-5 to TRBJ2-3, with no clear D. Germline V lookup: CDR1 MNHEY, CDR2 SVGAGI. V was trimmed by 4 bases and J by 3 bases, leaving 20 bases between them. This CDR3 region has 17 residues. CDR3 loop: CASSSGYASLRTDTQYF. DNA for the CDR3: TGTGCCAGCAGTTCGGGTTATGCGAGTTTGAGAACAGATACGCAGTATTTT.

This clonotype occurred a few times. The rearrangement links TRBV3-1 to TRBJ2-1; 11 nucleotides align to TRBD2. V lost 0 bases to trimming and J lost 3 bases; unmatched junction nucleotides: 13. Germline-derived CDR1 and CDR2 are LGHDT and YNNKEL (reference sequence). The CDR3 runs to 20 residues. The CDR3 sequence is CASSQDPRLSGRAGYNEQFF. The CDR3 nucleotides read TGTGCCAGCAGCCAAGATCCCCGACTTAGCGGGAGGGCTGGCTACAATGAGCAGTTCTTC.

The chain carries TRBV20-1 and TRBJ2-1; D is possibly TRBD1 (5 bases). Germline CDR1 reads DFQATT; CDR2 reads SNEGSKA (reference sequence). This CDR3 comprises 13 residues. As DNA, the CDR3 is TGCATGGGGCAGGAAAGCTCCTACAATGAGCAGTTCTTC. This sequence encodes CMGQESSYNEQFF.

Only a few counts were recorded for this clonotype. The J gene is TRBJ2-7, the V gene TRBV28, with 9 bases fitting TRBD1. The ends lost 6 bases at V and 2 bases at J; junction bases unmatched: 8. CDR3 size: 15 residues. CDR1 is MDHEN and CDR2 is SYDVKM in the germline V gene. In DNA form, the CDR3 reads TGTGCCAGCAGCAGACGGACAGGGGATACCTACGAGCAGTACTTC. Translation: CASSRRTGDTYEQYF.

This clonotype showed up just a few times. The chain links TRBV30 to TRBJ1-2; TRBD1 is a possible D gene (5 bases). Trimming took off 2 bases at V and 6 bases at J, with 7 bases between the two ends. Germline CDR1 and CDR2: GTSNPN and SVGIG (reference sequence). The length of the CDR3 is 11 residues. The CDR3 DNA reads as TGTGCCTGGAGTCCAGGGAATGGCTACACCTTC. Residues: CAWSPGNGYTF. The full variable domain, completed using reference TRBV30 and TRBJ1-2, is SQTIHQWPATLVQPVGSPLSLECTVEGTSNPNLYWYRQAAGRGLQLLFYSVGIGQISSEVPQNLSASRPQDRQFILSSKKLLLSDSGFYLCAWSPGNGYTFGSGTRLTVV.

Many counts were recorded for this clonotype. V is TRBV9 and J is TRBJ2-1, with D perhaps TRBD2 (6 bases). CDR1 and CDR2 from the germline V gene are SGDLS and YYNGEE. The germline V and J ends were trimmed by 2 bases and 2 bases, with 11 bases remaining between them. The CDR3 has 15 amino acids. The CDR3 region is CASSVRDSAYNEQFF. The CDR3 coding sequence is TGTGCCAGCAGCGTTCGGGACTCGGCCTACAATGAGCAGTTCTTC.

The chain links TRBV4-1 to TRBJ1-1; TRBD1 is a possible D gene (5 bases). CDR1 is MGHRA, CDR2 YSYEKL, per germline. The V end lost 7 bases, the J end lost 11 bases, and 20 bases lay between the germline ends. The length of the CDR3 is 13 residues. The DNA of the CDR3 is TGCGCCAGCACCATGGGGGGGTACAGCGAGGCTTTCTTT. Translation: CASTMGGYSEAFF.

The chain carries TRBV5-1 and TRBJ2-3; 7 nucleotides match TRBD2. V trimming: 2 bases; J trimming: 11 bases; junction bases outside the gene matches: 11. CDR1 is SGHRS, CDR2 YFSETQ, per germline. The CDR3 totals 14 residues. CDR3 in DNA: TGCGCCAGCAGCTTTTCGGGGGGACCGCACGGGCAGTATTTT. Protein sequence: CASSFSGGPHGQYF.

The V call is TRBV3-1, the J call TRBJ2-3, with 8 bases that match TRBD2. CDR3 length equals 14 residues. Looked up from germline, CDR1 is LGHDT and CDR2 is YNNKEL (reference sequence). The V segment lost 4 bases and the J segment 3 bases; nucleotides outside the gene matches: 3. CDR3 sequence (DNA): TGTGCCAGCAGCCGTAGCGGGGCGACAGATACGCAGTATTTT. It specifies CASSRSGATDTQYF.

The gene calls are TRBV28 and TRBJ1-2; TRBD1 matches 7 bases. The CDR3 runs to 15 residues. Germline trimming cut 4 bases from V and 5 bases from J; bases unmatched to any gene: 10. Germline-derived CDR1 and CDR2 are MDHEN and SYDVKM. CDR3 nucleotides: TGTGCCAGCAGTTACGATGACAGGGACGGTTATGGCTACACCTTC. Encoded protein: CASSYDDRDGYGYTF.

This clonotype turned up a few times. This chain links TRBV11-2 with TRBJ2-1; 7 nucleotides match TRBD2. V trimming: 5 bases; J trimming: 8 bases; junction bases outside the gene matches: 6. CDR1 and CDR2 from the germline V gene are SGHAT and FQNNGV. The CDR3 contains 13 residues. CDR3 sequence reads: CASSPGLVDEQFF. The DNA for the CDR3 is TGTGCCAGCAGCCCCGGACTAGTCGATGAGCAGTTCTTC.

V usage is TRBV13 and J usage is TRBJ1-5; no definite D call. V was trimmed by 0 bases and J by 6 bases, leaving 6 bases between them. From germline, CDR1 is PRHDT and CDR2 FYEKMQ (reference sequence). The CDR3 length is 13 residues. The CDR3: CASSLGQSQPQHF. CDR3 nucleotide sequence: TGTGCCAGCAGCTTAGGTCAATCTCAGCCCCAGCATTTT.

Comment on this clonotype: A read error may produce the germline difference seen at one junction end. The rearrangement uses TRBV6-6 and TRBJ2-7, with 7 bases lining up with TRBD2. Judging by the DNA end, TRBJ2-5 fits better; the J call may be wrong. The germline CDR1 and CDR2 sequences are MNHNY and SVGAGI (reference sequence). CDR3 length equals 13 residues. Here the CDR3 reads CASGYVGGETQYF. The DNA of the CDR3 is TGTGCCAGCGGTTACGTCGGGGGGGAGACCCAGTACTTC.

This clonotype was counted between two and nine times. The chain carries TRBV30 and TRBJ1-1; the D is unclear. V dropped 2 bases and J dropped 5 bases, with 6 bases sitting between them. The CDR3 spans 11 residues. CDR1 and CDR2 from the germline V gene are GTSNPN and SVGIG (reference sequence). The CDR3 spells CAWSSETEAFF. CDR3 nucleotides: TGTGCCTGGAGTTCAGAGACTGAAGCTTTCTTT.

V gene TRBV5-1 combines with J gene TRBJ2-5; the match to TRBD1 covers 8 bases. The DNA matches TRBJ2-7 better at its end, which makes the J call doubtful. The V gene's germline CDR1 is SGHRS and CDR2 YFSETQ. The CDR3 is 14 residues long. This CDR3 is CASGQGTLGGEQYF. The CDR3 nucleotides read TGCGCCAGCGGACAGGGTACTTTGGGAGGCGAGCAGTACTTC.

This clonotype has ten or more counts. The rearrangement joins TRBV12-3 or TRBV12-4 to TRBJ2-7, with 8 bases identical to TRBD2. The CDR3 spans 14 residues. The trim removed 8 bases at V and 2 bases at J, leaving 8 bases unmatched. CDR3: CASLHGTRPYEQYF. CDR3 coding DNA: TGTGCCAGCCTCCACGGGACTAGGCCCTACGAGCAGTACTTC.

V usage is TRBV10-3 and J usage is TRBJ2-1, with D unclear. Germline-derived CDR1 and CDR2 are ENHRY and SYGVKD. This CDR3 is 12 amino acids long. Trimming pared 6 bases from V and 8 bases from J, leaving 11 bases between. The CDR3 nucleotides are TGTGCCATCAGGAAGAAGGGCCATGAGCAGTTCTTC. Translation gives CAIRKKGHEQFF.

The chain combines TRBV10-3 with TRBJ2-2; TRBD2 matches at 11 bases. V dropped 10 bases and J dropped 5; count of bases not matched to a gene: 3. The CDR3 sequence is 13 residues long. CDR1 is ENHRY and CDR2 is SYGVKD in the germline V gene. CDR3 bases: TGTGCCACGGGGACTAGCGGAACCGGGGAGCTGTTTTTT. Amino acids: CATGTSGTGELFF.